This T cell receptor (beta chain) is drawn from a study of shared clonotypes between healthy human individuals. Across the study: Plates per donor: three CD4 naive, three CD4 memory, two CD8 naive, one CD8 memory.

TCRdb's copy holds only in-frame clones and misses some; the assay was immunoSEQ multiplex PCR. The sample shows 850,000 to 1,200,000 clones, under 80% of them seen only once. Germline V gene sequence: CDR1 LNHDA, CDR2 SQIVND (reference sequence). This CDR3 contains 15 residues. The V end lost 3 bases, the J end lost 2 bases, and 13 bases lay between the germline ends. Sequencing was done on a sample of memory CD4+ T cells sorted from blood. Described subset: CD45RA-negative fraction. The chain has TRBV19 and TRBJ1-2; TRBD1 is a possible D gene (5 bases). This clonotype was sampled from a man aged 18 to 29 in good health. The CDR3 DNA is TGTGCCAGTAGTATCGGACAACAAATCAACTATGGCTACACCTTC. As protein: CASSIGQQINYGYTF.